This TCR beta chain was observed in a study of control samples from healthy donors and cancer patients. Clones were read by immunoSEQ multiplex PCR, and TCRdb kept only the in-frame ones, dropping some. The sample contains 120,000 or so clones, around 87% of which appear only once. Trimming at V came to 5 bases and at J to 10 bases, leaving 6 bases not matched to a gene. The CDR3 contains 14 residues. Germline CDR1 reads MDHEN; CDR2 reads SYDVKM. The sample was blood. V is TRBV28 and J is TRBJ2-1, with 12 positions matching TRBD2. The receptor comes from a man in his fifties or sixties in good health. The CDR3 sequence: CASSRSLAGGEQFF. The CDR3 DNA follows: TGTGCCAGCAGTCGGTCACTAGCGGGGGGCGAGCAGTTCTTC.